This is a list of T cell receptor beta chains from one sample in a study of blood T cell repertoires in COVID-19. Method: immunoSEQ multiplex PCR; TCRdb's copy keeps in-frame clones and lacks some. The sample records approximately 150,000 clones, approximately 86% being singletons. What was sequenced was peripheral blood. The receptors were sampled from a woman aged 55-69 years with active or convalescent COVID-19. Each CDR3 is given without its conserved first and last residue. Each record gives: V gene, J gene, clone size, CDR3 protein. Only some rows state a clone size, as once, few, many or a class for expanded clones.

>TRBV6-5|TRBJ1-1|once
ASSKAGGVGEAF
>TRBV30|TRBJ2-3|few
AWSAGASTDTQY
>TRBV10-3|TRBJ1-2|NA
AISGQFNSNYGYT
>TRBV6-5|TRBJ1-5|NA
ASSSGQGSNQPQH
>TRBV2|TRBJ1-6|NA
ASRSPATSPLH
>TRBV15|TRBJ1-2|NA
ATSRGGENYGYT
>TRBV19|TRBJ2-5|NA
ASSMNTKETQY
>TRBV4-2|TRBJ1-3|NA
ASSVTGTNSGNTIY
>TRBV19|TRBJ1-2|NA
ASSRDSLGNYGYT
>TRBV10-3|TRBJ2-5|NA
AISRTSRETQY
>TRBV19|TRBJ1-3|NA
ASTESSGNTIY
>TRBV6-6|TRBJ1-4|NA
AARDRVEKLF
>TRBV4-3|TRBJ2-4|NA
ASSQDRGLAKNIQY
>TRBV18|TRBJ1-3|NA
ASSPSSEAGNTIY
>TRBV7-8|TRBJ1-1|NA
ASSSITQGRGVYTEAF
>TRBV5-1|TRBJ1-2|NA
ASSLIQGDGYT
>TRBV18|TRBJ2-1|NA
ASSPGQGIYNEQF
>TRBV2|TRBJ2-7|NA
ASSEWVAGQEQY
>TRBV19|TRBJ1-5|NA
ASRKEQGGQPQH
>TRBV9|TRBJ1-2|NA
ASSVAGQGIYGYT
>TRBV4-1|TRBJ1-3|NA
ASSHPVSRSRNTIY
>TRBV19|TRBJ2-7|NA
ASRAGTASSYEQY